This T cell receptor beta chain was documented in a study of blood T cell repertoires in COVID-19. Here immunoSEQ multiplex PCR was the method, and the copy in TCRdb shows in-frame clones only, minus some. The table has around 400,000 clones, roughly 90% seen once. Between the trimmed V and J ends, which lost 4 bases and 4 bases, there was a span of 8 bases. The CDR3 has 12 residues. From germline, CDR1 is MDHEN and CDR2 SYDVKM. Exposed enrollees encountered a COVID-19 case at some point within 2 weeks before study entry. The genes are TRBV28 and TRBJ2-7; no clear D gene. The sequence was obtained from a woman between 18 and 30 years old who had been exposed to COVID-19. Sample: PBMCs or T cells enriched from blood (not recorded which). In DNA form, the CDR3 reads TGTGCCAGCAGTTCCCGTCCTTACGAGCAGTACTTC. Protein sequence: CASSSRPYEQYF.